The T cell receptor (beta chain) described here comes from a study of CD8 T cells in ankylosing spondylitis. This clonotype was seen at least ten times. As yet, its antigen is unknown. Libraries for TCR beta were made by quantitative 5'-RACE with molecular barcodes. TCRdb passed the 5' RACE reads through MiXCR, listing each CDR3 protein once. Here the sample spans 220,000 or so distinct CDR3 sequences, 10% being singletons. Study results and limitations: Disease-linked clones were found to be CD8+ and relatively rare in peripheral blood. Researchers reportedly found disease-linked clones significantly enriched in matched ankylosing spondylitis synovial fluid. Certain motif variants had earlier been reported in reactive arthritis synovial fluid and blood.

The sample was blood, either unsorted or a sorted T cell fraction (not recorded which). This sequence was found in a male donor with ankylosing spondylitis or in good health (not recorded which).

The CDR3 DNA sequence: TGCGCCAGCAGCTTGGAATATTCGGACAGCGAGCAGTACTTC. This codes for CASSLEYSDSEQYF. The rearrangement uses TRBV5-1 and TRBJ2-7; D perhaps matches TRBD1 (6 bases). This CDR3 is 14 amino acids long. CDR1 is SGHRS, CDR2 YFSETQ, per germline. Deletions cut 0 bases from V and 6 bases from J, with 13 bases between.